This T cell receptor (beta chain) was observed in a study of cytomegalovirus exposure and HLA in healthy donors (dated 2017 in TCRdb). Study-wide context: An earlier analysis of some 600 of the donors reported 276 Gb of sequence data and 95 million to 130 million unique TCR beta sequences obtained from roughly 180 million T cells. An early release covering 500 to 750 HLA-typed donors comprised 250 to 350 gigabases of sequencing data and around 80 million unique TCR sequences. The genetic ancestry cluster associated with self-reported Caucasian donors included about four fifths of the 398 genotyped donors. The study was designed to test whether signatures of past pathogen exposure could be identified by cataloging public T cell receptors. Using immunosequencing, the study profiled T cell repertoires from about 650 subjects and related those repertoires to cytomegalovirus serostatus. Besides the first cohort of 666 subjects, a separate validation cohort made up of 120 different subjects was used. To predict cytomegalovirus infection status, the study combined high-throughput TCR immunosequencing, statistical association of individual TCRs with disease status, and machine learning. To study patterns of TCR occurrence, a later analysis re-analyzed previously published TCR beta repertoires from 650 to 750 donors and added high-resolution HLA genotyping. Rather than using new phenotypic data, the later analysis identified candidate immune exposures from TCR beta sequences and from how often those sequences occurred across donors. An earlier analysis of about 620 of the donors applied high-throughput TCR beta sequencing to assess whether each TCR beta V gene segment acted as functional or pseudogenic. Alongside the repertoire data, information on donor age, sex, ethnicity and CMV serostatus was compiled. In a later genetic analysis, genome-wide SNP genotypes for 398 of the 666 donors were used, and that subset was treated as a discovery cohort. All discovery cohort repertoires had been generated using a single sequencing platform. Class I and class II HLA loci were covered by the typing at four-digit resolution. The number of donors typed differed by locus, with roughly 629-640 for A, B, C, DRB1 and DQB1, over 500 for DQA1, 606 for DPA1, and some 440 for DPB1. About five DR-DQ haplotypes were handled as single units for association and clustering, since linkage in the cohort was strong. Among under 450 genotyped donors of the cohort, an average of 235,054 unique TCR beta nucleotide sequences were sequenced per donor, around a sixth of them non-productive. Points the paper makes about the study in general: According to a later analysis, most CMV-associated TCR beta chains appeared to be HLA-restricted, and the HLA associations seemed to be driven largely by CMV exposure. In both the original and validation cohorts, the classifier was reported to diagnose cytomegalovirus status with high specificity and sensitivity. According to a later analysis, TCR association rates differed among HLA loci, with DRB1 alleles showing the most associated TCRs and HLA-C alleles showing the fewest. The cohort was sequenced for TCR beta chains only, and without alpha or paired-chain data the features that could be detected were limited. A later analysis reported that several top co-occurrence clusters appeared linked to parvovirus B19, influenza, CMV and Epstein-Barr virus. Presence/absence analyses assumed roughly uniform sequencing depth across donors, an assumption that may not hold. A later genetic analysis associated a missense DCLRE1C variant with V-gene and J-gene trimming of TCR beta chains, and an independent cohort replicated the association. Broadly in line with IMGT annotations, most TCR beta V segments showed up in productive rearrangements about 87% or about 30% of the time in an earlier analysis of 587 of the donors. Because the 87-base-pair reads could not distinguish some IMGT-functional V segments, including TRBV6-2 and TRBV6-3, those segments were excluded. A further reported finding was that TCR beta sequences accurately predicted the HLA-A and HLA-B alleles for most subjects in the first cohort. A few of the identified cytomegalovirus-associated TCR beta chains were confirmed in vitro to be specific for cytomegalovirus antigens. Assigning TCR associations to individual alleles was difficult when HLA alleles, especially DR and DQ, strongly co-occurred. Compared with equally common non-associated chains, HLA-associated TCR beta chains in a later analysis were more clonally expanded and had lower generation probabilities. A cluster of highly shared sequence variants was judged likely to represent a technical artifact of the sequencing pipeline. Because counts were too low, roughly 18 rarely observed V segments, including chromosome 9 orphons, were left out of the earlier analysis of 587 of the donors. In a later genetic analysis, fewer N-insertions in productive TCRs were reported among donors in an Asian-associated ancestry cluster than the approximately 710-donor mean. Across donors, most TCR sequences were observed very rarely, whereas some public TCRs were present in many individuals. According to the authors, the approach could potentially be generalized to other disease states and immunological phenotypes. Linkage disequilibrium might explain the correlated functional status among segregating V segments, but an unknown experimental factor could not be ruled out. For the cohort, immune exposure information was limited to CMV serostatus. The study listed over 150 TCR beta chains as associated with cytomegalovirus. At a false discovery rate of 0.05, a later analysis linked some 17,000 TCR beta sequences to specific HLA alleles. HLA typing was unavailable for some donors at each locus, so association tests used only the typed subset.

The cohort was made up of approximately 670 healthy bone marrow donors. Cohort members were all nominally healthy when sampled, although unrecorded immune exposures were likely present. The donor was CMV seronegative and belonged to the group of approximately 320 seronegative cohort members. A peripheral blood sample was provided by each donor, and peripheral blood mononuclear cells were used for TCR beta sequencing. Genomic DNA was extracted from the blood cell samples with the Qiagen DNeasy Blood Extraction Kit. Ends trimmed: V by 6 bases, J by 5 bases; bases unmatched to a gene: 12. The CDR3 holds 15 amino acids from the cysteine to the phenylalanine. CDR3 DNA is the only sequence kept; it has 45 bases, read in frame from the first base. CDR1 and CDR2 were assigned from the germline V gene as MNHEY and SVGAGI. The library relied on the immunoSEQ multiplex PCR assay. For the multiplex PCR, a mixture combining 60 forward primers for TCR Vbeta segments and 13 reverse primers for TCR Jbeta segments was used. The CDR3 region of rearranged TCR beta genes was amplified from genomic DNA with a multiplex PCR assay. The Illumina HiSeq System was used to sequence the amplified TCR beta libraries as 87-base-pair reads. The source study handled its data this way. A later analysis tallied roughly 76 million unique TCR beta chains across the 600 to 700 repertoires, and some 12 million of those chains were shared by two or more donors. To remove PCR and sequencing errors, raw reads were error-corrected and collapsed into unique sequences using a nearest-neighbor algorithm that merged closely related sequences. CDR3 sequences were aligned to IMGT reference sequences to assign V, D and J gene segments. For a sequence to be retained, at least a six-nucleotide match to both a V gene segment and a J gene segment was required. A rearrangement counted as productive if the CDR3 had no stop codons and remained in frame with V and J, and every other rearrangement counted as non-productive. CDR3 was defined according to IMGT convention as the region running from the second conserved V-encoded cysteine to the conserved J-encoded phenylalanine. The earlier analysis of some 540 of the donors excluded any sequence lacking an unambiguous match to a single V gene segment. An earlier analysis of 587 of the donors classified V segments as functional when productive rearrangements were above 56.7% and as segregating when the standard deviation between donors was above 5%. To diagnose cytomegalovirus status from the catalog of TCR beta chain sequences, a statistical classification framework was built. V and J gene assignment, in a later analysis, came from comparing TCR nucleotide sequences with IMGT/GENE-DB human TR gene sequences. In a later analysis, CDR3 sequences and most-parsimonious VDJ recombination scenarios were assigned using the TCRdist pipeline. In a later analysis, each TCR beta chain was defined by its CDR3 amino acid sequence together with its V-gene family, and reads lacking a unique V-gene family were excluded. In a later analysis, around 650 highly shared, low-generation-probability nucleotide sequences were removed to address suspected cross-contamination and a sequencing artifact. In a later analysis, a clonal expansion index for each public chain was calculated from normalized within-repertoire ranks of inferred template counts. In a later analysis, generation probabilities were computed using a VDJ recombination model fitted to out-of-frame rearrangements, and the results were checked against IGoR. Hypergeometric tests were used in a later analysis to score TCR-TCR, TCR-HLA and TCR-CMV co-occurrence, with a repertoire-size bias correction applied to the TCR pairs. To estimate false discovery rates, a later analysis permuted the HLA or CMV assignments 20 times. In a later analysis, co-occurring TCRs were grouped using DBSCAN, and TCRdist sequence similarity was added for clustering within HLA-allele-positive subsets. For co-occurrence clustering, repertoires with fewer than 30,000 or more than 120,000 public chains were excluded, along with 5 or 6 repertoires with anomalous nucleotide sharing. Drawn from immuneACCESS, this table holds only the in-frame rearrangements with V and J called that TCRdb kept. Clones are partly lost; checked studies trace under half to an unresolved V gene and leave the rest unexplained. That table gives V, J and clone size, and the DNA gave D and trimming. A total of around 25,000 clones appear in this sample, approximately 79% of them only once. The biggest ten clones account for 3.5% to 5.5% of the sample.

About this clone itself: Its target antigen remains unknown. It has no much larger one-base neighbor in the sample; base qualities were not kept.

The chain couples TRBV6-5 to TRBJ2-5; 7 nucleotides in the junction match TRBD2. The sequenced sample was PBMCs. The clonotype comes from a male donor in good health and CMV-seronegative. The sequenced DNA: TGTGCCAGCAGGACCTCAGCGGGGTTCGGTGAGACCCAGTACTTC. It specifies CASRTSAGFGETQYF.